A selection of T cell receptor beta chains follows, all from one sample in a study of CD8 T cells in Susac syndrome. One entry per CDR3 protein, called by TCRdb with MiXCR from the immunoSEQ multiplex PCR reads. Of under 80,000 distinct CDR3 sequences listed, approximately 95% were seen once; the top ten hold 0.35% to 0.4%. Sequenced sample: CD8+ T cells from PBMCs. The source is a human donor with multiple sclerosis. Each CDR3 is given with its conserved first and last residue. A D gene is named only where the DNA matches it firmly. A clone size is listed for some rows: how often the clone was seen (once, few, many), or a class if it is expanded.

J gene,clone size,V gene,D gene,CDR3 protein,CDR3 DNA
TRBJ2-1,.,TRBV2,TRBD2,CASSLTSGSHNEQFF,TGTGCCAGCAGCCTGACTAGCGGGAGCCACAATGAGCAGTTCTTC
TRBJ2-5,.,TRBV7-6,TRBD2,CASSRLADQETQYF,TGTGCCAGCAGCCGACTAGCGGACCAAGAGACCCAGTACTTC
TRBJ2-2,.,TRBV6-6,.,CASSLYTNTGELFF,TGTGCCAGCAGCCTCTATACGAACACCGGGGAGCTGTTTTTT
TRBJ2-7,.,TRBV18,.,CASSSSGSTYEQYF,TGTGCCAGCTCATCTTCAGGGTCAACTTACGAGCAGTACTTC
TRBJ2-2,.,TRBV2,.,CASSGAEGYTGELFF,TGTGCCAGCAGTGGAGCGGAGGGGTACACCGGGGAGCTGTTTTTT
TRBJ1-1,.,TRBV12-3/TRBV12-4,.,CASSWTAALPEAFF,TGTGCCAGCAGTTGGACAGCAGCTCTACCTGAAGCTTTCTTT
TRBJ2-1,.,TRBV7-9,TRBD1,CASSLGTGSYNEQFF,TGTGCCAGCAGCTTAGGGACAGGGTCCTACAATGAGCAGTTCTTC
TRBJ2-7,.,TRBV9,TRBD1,CASSHGNRGDYEQYF,TGTGCCAGCAGCCATGGGAACAGGGGGGACTACGAGCAGTACTTC
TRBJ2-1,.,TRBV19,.,CASKISPGGEGYNEQFF,TGTGCCAGTAAAATATCGCCGGGGGGCGAGGGTTACAATGAGCAGTTCTTC
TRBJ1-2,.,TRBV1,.,CTSEGTGYGYTF,TGCACCAGCGAAGGGACAGGCTATGGCTACACCTTC
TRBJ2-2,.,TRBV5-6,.,CASSMPGELFF,TGTGCCAGCAGCATGCCCGGGGAGCTGTTTTTT
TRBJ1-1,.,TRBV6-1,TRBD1,CASRPGQGRVGTEAFF,TGTGCCAGCAGGCCCGGACAGGGTAGAGTGGGCACTGAAGCTTTCTTT
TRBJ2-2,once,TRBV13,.,CASSRPGHQNTGELFF,TGTGCCAGCAGCCGACCGGGACACCAGAACACCGGGGAGCTGTTTTTT
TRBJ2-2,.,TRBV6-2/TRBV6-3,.,CASSYGVVGELFF,TGTGCCAGCAGTTACGGAGTGGTCGGGGAGCTGTTTTTT
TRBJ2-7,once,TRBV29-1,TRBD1,CSVGDRGPYEQYF,TGCAGCGTCGGGGACAGGGGCCCCTACGAGCAGTACTTC
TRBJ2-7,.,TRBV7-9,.,CASSLTGPSYEQYF,TGTGCCAGCAGCTTAACAGGGCCCTCCTACGAGCAGTACTTC
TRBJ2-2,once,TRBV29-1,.,CSVDARTNTGELFF,TGCAGCGTTGACGCTAGGACGAACACCGGGGAGCTGTTTTTT
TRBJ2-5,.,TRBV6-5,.,CASSPTAPATQYF,TGTGCCAGCAGCCCAACAGCTCCGGCTACTCAGTACTTC
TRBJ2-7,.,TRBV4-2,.,CASSFEDSSSYEQYF,TGTGCCAGCAGTTTCGAGGACTCTTCCTCCTACGAGCAGTACTTC
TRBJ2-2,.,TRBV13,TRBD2,CASRDSYSGGNTGELFF,TGTGCCAGCAGGGACTCCTATAGCGGGGGGAACACCGGGGAGCTGTTTTTT
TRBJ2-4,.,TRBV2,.,CASTGTLKGAKNIQYF,TGTGCCAGCACCGGGACCCTTAAAGGGGCCAAAAACATTCAGTACTTC
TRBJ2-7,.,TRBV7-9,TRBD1,CASSLAVGQGSYEQYF,TGTGCCAGCAGCTTAGCAGTGGGACAGGGAAGCTACGAGCAGTACTTC
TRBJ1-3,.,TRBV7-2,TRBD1,CASSLGQGGNTIYF,TGTGCCAGCAGCTTAGGACAGGGGGGAAACACCATATATTTT
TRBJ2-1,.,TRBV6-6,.,CASSYLGATEQFF,TGTGCCAGCAGTTATCTGGGGGCCACTGAGCAGTTCTTC
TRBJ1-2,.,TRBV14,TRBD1,CASSHWDRSYGYTF,TGTGCCAGCAGCCATTGGGACAGGAGCTATGGCTACACCTTC
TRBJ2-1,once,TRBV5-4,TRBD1,CASSLIGTGLDEQFF,TGTGCCAGCAGCTTGATCGGGACAGGGCTCGATGAGCAGTTCTTC
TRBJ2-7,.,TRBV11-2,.,CARGNEQYF,TGTGCCAGGGGGAACGAGCAGTACTTC
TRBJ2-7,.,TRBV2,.,CASSPVFYEQYF,TGTGCCAGCTCTCCAGTCTTCTACGAGCAGTACTTC
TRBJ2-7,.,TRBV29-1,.,CSVEGSGFEQYF,TGCAGCGTTGAAGGGAGCGGCTTCGAGCAGTACTTC
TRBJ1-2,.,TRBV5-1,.,CASSFRATEANYGYTF,TGCGCCAGCAGCTTCCGGGCGACCGAAGCTAACTATGGCTACACCTTC
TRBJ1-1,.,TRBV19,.,CAVSGSFNTEAFF,TGTGCCGTATCCGGGTCCTTTAACACTGAAGCTTTCTTT
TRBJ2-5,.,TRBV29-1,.,CSVEDSVLYQETQYF,TGCAGCGTTGAAGACTCCGTCCTATACCAAGAGACCCAGTACTTC
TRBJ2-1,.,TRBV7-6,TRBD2,CASSSVTSGNEQFF,TGTGCCAGCAGCTCTGTGACTAGCGGGAATGAGCAGTTCTTC
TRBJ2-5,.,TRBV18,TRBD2,CASSSGTSGKTQYF,TGTGCCAGCTCATCCGGGACTAGCGGGAAGACCCAGTACTTC
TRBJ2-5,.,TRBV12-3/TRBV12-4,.,CASTQYYGQETQYF,TGTGCCAGCACGCAGTACTACGGGCAAGAGACCCAGTACTTC
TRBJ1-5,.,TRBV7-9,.,CASSPTDGTRPQHF,TGTGCCAGCAGCCCTACCGACGGGACGCGGCCCCAGCATTTT
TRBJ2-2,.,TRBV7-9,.,CASSSYLGGNTGELFF,TGTGCCAGCAGCTCCTATCTCGGGGGAAACACCGGGGAGCTGTTTTTT
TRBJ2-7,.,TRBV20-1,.,CSARDEGSYEQYF,TGCAGTGCTAGAGATGAGGGGTCCTACGAGCAGTACTTC
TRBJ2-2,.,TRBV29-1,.,CSVLGWHTGELFF,TGCAGCGTTTTGGGGTGGCACACCGGGGAGCTGTTTTTT
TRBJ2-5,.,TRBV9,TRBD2,CASSVEGSGGSETQYF,TGTGCCAGCAGCGTAGAAGGTAGCGGGGGGTCGGAGACCCAGTACTTC
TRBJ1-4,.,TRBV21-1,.,CASSKVGPDREEKLFF,TGTGCCAGCAGCAAAGTGGGGCCGGATAGAGAGGAAAAACTGTTTTTT
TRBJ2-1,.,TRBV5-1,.,CASSLEAGAGNEQFF,TGCGCCAGCAGCTTGGAGGCGGGGGCTGGGAATGAGCAGTTCTTC
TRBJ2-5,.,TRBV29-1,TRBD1,CSGARSKGAQETQYF,TGCAGCGGCGCTCGAAGCAAGGGGGCCCAAGAGACCCAGTACTTC
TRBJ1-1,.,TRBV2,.,CAVQSLDTEAFF,TGTGCCGTCCAGAGTTTGGACACTGAAGCTTTCTTT
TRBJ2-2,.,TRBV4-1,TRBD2,CASSQGGSGIGTGELFF,TGCGCCAGCAGCCAAGGTGGAAGCGGGATCGGCACCGGGGAGCTGTTTTTT
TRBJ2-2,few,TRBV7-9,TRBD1,CASSIDRGITGELFF,TGTGCCAGCAGCATTGACAGGGGAATCACCGGGGAGCTGTTTTTT
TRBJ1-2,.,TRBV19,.,CASGKTGALYGYTF,TGTGCCAGCGGTAAGACAGGAGCTCTCTATGGCTACACCTTC
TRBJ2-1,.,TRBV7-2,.,CASSLGLALYNEQFF,TGTGCCAGCAGCTTAGGGCTAGCGCTTTACAATGAGCAGTTCTTC
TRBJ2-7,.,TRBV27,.,CASSQRPIISYEQYF,TGTGCCAGCAGCCAACGTCCAATCATCTCCTACGAGCAGTACTTC
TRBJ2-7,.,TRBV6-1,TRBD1,CASTRTGTGEQYF,TGTGCCAGCACCCGGACAGGGACTGGGGAGCAGTACTTC
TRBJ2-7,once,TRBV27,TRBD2,CASSHSTSESYEQYF,TGTGCCAGCAGTCACTCGACTAGCGAGTCCTACGAGCAGTACTTC
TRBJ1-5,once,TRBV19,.,CASSGVIGQPQHF,TGTGCCAGTAGTGGCGTGATTGGTCAGCCCCAGCATTTT
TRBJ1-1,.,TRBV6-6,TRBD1,CASSPGQVEAFF,TGTGCCAGCAGTCCCGGACAGGTCGAAGCTTTCTTT
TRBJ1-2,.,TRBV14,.,CASSQESWGGSYGYTF,TGTGCCAGCAGCCAAGAAAGTTGGGGGGGGAGTTATGGCTACACCTTC